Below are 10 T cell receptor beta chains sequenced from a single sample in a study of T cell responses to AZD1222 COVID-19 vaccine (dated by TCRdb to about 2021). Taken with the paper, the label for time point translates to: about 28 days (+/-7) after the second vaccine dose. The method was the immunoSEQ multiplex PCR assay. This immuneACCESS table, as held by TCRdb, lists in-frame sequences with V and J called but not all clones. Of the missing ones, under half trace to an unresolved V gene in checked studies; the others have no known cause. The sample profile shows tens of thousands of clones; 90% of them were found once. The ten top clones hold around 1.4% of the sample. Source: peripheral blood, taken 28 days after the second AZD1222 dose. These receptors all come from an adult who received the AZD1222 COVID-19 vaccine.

The CDR3 DNA sequence: TGCGCCAGCAGCTTGGATGTTCAAGAGACCCAGTACTTC. Protein product: CASSLDVQETQYF. The chain carries TRBV5-1 and TRBJ2-5; D gene uncertain. Trimming stripped 0 bases from V and 2 bases from J, with 5 bases between. The germline V gene encodes CDR1 SGHRS and CDR2 YFSETQ. The CDR3 sequence is 13 residues long.

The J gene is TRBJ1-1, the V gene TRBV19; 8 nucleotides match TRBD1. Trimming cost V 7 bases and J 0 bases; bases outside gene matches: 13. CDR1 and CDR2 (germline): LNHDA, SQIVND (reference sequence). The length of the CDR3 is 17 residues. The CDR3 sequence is CASNPETGASLNTEAFF. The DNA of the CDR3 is TGTGCCAGTAACCCCGAGACAGGGGCCAGTCTGAACACTGAAGCTTTCTTT.

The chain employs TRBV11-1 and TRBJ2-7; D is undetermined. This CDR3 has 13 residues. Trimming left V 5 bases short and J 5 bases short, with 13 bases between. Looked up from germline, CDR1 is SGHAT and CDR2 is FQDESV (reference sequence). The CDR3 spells CASSPGWGNEQYF. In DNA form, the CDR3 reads TGTGCCAGCAGCCCAGGTTGGGGTAACGAGCAGTACTTC.

CDR3 bases: TGCGCCAGCAGCCAACAGGCCGATAGCAATCAGCCCCAGCATTTT. This codes for CASSQQADSNQPQHF. V usage is TRBV4-1 and J usage is TRBJ1-5; D remains ambiguous. Trimming shortened V by 2 bases and J by 0 bases, and 8 bases separated the two germline ends. The CDR3 totals 15 residues. CDR1 MGHRA and CDR2 YSYEKL come from the germline V gene.

CDR3 amino acids: CASSQDAGTYEQYF. In DNA, the CDR3 is TGCGCCAGCAGCCAAGACGCCGGAACCTACGAGCAGTACTTC. This sequence joins TRBV4-3 and TRBJ2-7; D is ambiguous. CDR3 length: 14 amino acids. Germline V gene sequence: CDR1 LGHNA, CDR2 YSLEER. Trimming took off 0 bases at V and 2 bases at J, with 8 bases between the two ends.

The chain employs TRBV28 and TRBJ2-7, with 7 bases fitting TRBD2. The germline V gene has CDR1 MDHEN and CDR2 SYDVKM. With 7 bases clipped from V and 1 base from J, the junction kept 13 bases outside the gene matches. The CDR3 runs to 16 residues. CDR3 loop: CASIPLAPSGSYEQYF. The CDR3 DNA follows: TGTGCCAGCATCCCACTCGCGCCTAGCGGTTCCTACGAGCAGTACTTC.

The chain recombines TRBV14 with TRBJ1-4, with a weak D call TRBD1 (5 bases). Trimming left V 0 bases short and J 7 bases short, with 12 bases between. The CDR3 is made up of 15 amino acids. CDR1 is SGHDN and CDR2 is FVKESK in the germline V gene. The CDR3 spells CASSQDGGTGEKLFF. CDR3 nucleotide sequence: TGTGCCAGCAGCCAAGATGGCGGGACGGGTGAAAAACTGTTTTTT.

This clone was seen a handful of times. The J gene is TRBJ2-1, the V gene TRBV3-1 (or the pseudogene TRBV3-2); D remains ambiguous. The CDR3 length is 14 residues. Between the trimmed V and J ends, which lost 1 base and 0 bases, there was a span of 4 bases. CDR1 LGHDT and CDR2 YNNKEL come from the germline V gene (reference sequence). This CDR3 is CASSQGSSYNEQFF. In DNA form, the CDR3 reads TGTGCCAGCAGCCAAGGGAGCTCCTACAATGAGCAGTTCTTC.

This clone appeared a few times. In DNA form, the CDR3 reads TGCGCCAGCAGCCGTACAGGGTACTACTCACCCCTCCACTTT. Its translation is CASSRTGYYSPLHF. The rearrangement uses TRBV23-1 and TRBJ1-6; D is possibly TRBD1 (6 bases). TRBV23-1 is sorted into the ORF group, with uncertain function. Trimming left V 6 bases short and J 10 bases short, with 16 bases between. CDR3 length equals 14 residues.

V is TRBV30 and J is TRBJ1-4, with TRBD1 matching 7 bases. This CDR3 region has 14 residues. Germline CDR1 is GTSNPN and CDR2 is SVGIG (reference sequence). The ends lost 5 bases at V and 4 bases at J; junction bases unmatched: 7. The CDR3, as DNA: TGTGCCTGGTGCCGGGACAGCCTTAATGAAAAACTGTTTTTT. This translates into CAWCRDSLNEKLFF.